Below, 12 T cell receptor beta chains from the same sample are listed, as sequenced in a study of blood T cell repertoires in COVID-19. TCRdb keeps only in-frame clones here, not all; method: immunoSEQ multiplex PCR. Here the sample spans fewer than 350,000 clones, roughly 90% being singletons. Sequenced sample: PBMCs or T cells enriched from blood (not recorded which). The receptor set was obtained from a man in his fifties or sixties who had recovered from COVID-19.

This chain uses TRBV3-1 (or the pseudogene TRBV3-2) with TRBJ1-1, with 9 nucleotides matching TRBD1. The CDR3 loop spans 16 amino acids. Germline trimming cut 0 bases from V and 6 bases from J; bases unmatched to any gene: 8. Germline-derived CDR1 and CDR2 are LGHDT and YNNKEL (reference sequence). The CDR3 bases are TGTGCCAGCAGCCAAGACCCCCTCGGGACAGGGTCTGAAGCTTTCTTT. This sequence encodes CASSQDPLGTGSEAFF.

This chain uses TRBV6-4 with TRBJ1-2; D is perhaps TRBD1 (5 bases). Germline CDR1 is MRHNA and CDR2 is SNTAGT. The V gene lost 3 bases and the J gene lost 2 bases, with 10 bases spanning the gap. CDR3 size: 14 residues. As DNA, the CDR3 is TGTGCCAGCAGTGAATCGACAGCAAACTATGGCTACACCTTC. This translates into CASSESTANYGYTF.

Regarding this clone: The junction does not match germline at one end; this may be a read error. The chain links TRBV27 to TRBJ1-5, with 7 bases that match TRBD1. The CDR3 is 13 residues long. The germline gives CDR1 MNHEY, CDR2 SMNVEV (reference sequence). CDR3 nucleotide sequence: TGTGCCAGCAGCCCGACAGGGAGTCAGCCCCAGCGTTTT. Translation gives CASSPTGSQPQRF.

J is TRBJ2-5 and V is TRBV28, with TRBD2 matching 7 bases. V lost 3 bases to trimming and J lost 2 bases; unmatched junction nucleotides: 3. Per germline, CDR1 MDHEN and CDR2 SYDVKM. This CDR3 spans 14 amino acids. Written as DNA, the CDR3 is TGTGCCAGCAGTTTGGGGGGGAGTCAAGAGACCCAGTACTTC. Residues: CASSLGGSQETQYF.

This clone has a single count. The rearrangement joins TRBV2 to TRBJ2-1, with a possible D match to TRBD2 (6 bases). Trimming cost V 7 bases and J 11 bases, with 15 bases left between them. From germline, CDR1 is SNHLY and CDR2 FYNNEI. CDR3 size: 12 residues. CDR3 DNA sequence: TGTGCCAGCATCCTAAGGGGCGGGAAGCAGTTCTTC. Protein product: CASILRGGKQFF.

J is TRBJ2-5 and V is TRBV5-1; unclear D gene. Germline CDR1 reads SGHRS; CDR2 reads YFSETQ. The CDR3 runs 13 residues. The germline V and J ends were trimmed by 1 base and 5 bases, with 9 bases remaining between them. CDR3 coding DNA: TGCGCCAGCAGCTTGACAGACCGGGAGACCCAGTACTTC. Translation gives CASSLTDRETQYF.

This rearrangement joins TRBV6-5 to TRBJ1-4, with D unclear. Trimming removed 6 bases at V and 7 bases at J, with 18 bases between. This CDR3 has 15 residues. Germline CDR1 reads MNHEY; CDR2 reads SVGAGI. DNA of the CDR3: TGTGCCAGCAGCCTCGCGGGCGGTGATGGTGAAAAACTGTTTTTT. This sequence encodes CASSLAGGDGEKLFF.

The V and J genes are TRBV18 and TRBJ1-2; 7 positions agree with TRBD1. V lost 1 base to trimming and J lost 3 bases; unmatched junction nucleotides: 5. The CDR3 extends over 15 amino acids. Germline V gene sequence: CDR1 KGHSH, CDR2 LQKENI. CDR3: CASSPQIGQDYGYTF. The CDR3 nucleotides read TGTGCCAGCTCACCACAGATTGGACAGGACTATGGCTACACCTTC. Full variable domain (rest looked up from reference TRBV18 and TRBJ1-2): NAGVMQNPRHLVRRRGQEARLRCSPMKGHSHVYWYRQLPEEGLKFMVYLQKENIIDESGMPKERFSAEFPKEGPSILRIQQVVRGDSAAYFCASSPQIGQDYGYTFGSGTRLTVV.

The chain employs TRBV9 and TRBJ2-2; 12 nucleotides agree with TRBD2. Germline V CDR1 and CDR2: SGDLS, YYNGEE. V dropped 3 bases and J dropped 8; count of bases not matched to a gene: 5. The CDR3 consists of 15 residues. As DNA, the CDR3 is TGTGCCAGCAGCGGGCTAGCGGGAGGGCTTGGGGAGCTGTTTTTT. It translates to CASSGLAGGLGELFF.

The chain employs TRBV20-1 and TRBJ2-7; possibly TRBD2 for D (5 bases). From germline, CDR1 is DFQATT and CDR2 SNEGSKA (reference sequence). This CDR3 contains 14 residues. The V and J ends lost 3 bases and 2 bases respectively, with 14 bases between them. The CDR3 DNA follows: TGCAGTGCTAGTAGAGGGCTGCGACCCTACGAGCAGTACTTC. Translating it yields CSASRGLRPYEQYF.

This clone was counted once. The gene calls are TRBV7-3 and TRBJ1-1, with 9 bases lining up with TRBD1. CDR3 length: 14 amino acids. V lost 6 bases and J lost 2; bases outside the gene matches: 4. CDR1 SGHTA and CDR2 FQGTGA come from the germline V gene. Here the CDR3 reads CASSTGQGNTEAFF. Written as DNA, the CDR3 is TGTGCCAGCAGTACGGGACAGGGAAACACTGAAGCTTTCTTT.

The chain employs TRBV7-2 and TRBJ2-7; D perhaps matches TRBD2 (6 bases). The V and J ends lost 3 bases and 6 bases respectively, with 15 bases between them. CDR1 SGHTA and CDR2 FQGNSA come from the germline V gene. The CDR3 extends over 14 amino acids. CDR3 nucleotides: TGTGCCAGCAGCTTGGGGGGACCTGGGATCGAGCAGTACTTC. This translates into CASSLGGPGIEQYF.